The 5 T cell receptor beta chains listed next were all sequenced from one sample in a study of CD8 T cells in ankylosing spondylitis. TCRdb re-called the 5' RACE reads through MiXCR, storing one row per CDR3 protein. The table lists some 140,000 distinct CDR3 sequences, roughly 8.4% of them singletons. Sequencing input: synovial fluid, either unsorted or a sorted T cell fraction (not recorded which). Every receptor here comes from a male donor with ankylosing spondylitis.

This chain joins TRBV7-9 and TRBJ2-5; no definite D call. V lost 1 base and J lost 3, with 18 bases in between. Looked up from germline, CDR1 is SEHNR and CDR2 is FQNEAQ (reference sequence). This CDR3 region has 17 residues. This CDR3 is CASSLGLDPGKKETQYF. The CDR3 region has the DNA TGTGCCAGCAGCTTAGGCCTAGACCCCGGAAAAAAAGAGACCCAGTACTTC.

This clonotype was counted many times. The chain recombines TRBV12-3 or TRBV12-4 with TRBJ1-4; TRBD1 is a possible D gene (5 bases). With 6 bases removed from V and 3 bases from J, the gap between germline ends came to 14 bases. This CDR3 comprises 15 residues. CDR3 in DNA: TGTGCCAGCAGGCGTACAGGCGCTCCTAATGAAAAACTGTTTTTT. It encodes CASRRTGAPNEKLFF.

This clonotype was counted many times. This chain uses TRBV7-2 with TRBJ2-2, with unresolved D. Deletions cut 5 bases from V and 7 bases from J, with 11 bases between. Germline values: CDR1 SGHTA, CDR2 FQGNSA. The CDR3 contains 13 residues. The CDR3 loop reads CASSAVVIGELFF. Written as DNA, the CDR3 is TGTGCCAGCAGCGCAGTGGTCATCGGGGAGCTGTTTTTT.

This clonotype was observed at least ten times. This chain connects TRBV28 to TRBJ1-1; unclear D gene. Germline CDR1 and CDR2: MDHEN and SYDVKM. Trimming took off 7 bases at V and 0 bases at J, with 6 bases between the two ends. The CDR3 runs to 12 residues. CDR3 bases: TGTGCCAGCAACAAAATGAACACTGAAGCTTTCTTT. The encoded protein is CASNKMNTEAFF.

This clonotype was counted at least ten times. CDR3 sequence reads: CASSREGDVAKNIQYF. The DNA for the CDR3 is TGCGCCAGCAGCCGCGAAGGCGACGTAGCCAAAAACATTCAGTACTTC. The chain couples TRBV4-3 to TRBJ2-4; D uncertain. The V gene's germline CDR1 is LGHNA and CDR2 YSLEER. V was shortened by 4 bases and J by 0 bases, with 13 bases between the two germline ends. The CDR3 is 16 residues long.